This record covers a single T cell receptor gamma chain. This may come from a read error, since a much larger clone is one base off. TCRdb re-called the RT-PCR reads with CATT. Of some 1,800 gamma-chain clones listed, about 18% are singletons. The data derive from a study of gamma-delta T cells after stem cell transplantation. V dropped 0 bases and J dropped 8; count of bases not matched to a gene: 4. Germline-derived CDR1 and CDR2 are EGSTGY and YDSYTSSV. There are 12 residues in the CDR3. The TCR sequence derives from a human donor. It is not recorded whose cells these are; they may come from a transplant donor. This sequence joins TRGV4 and TRGJ1 or TRGJ2. Sequences were obtained from gamma-delta T cells. The CDR3 DNA reads as TGTGCCACCTGGGATGGGTATGATAAGAAACTCTTT. This codes for CATWDGYDKKLF.